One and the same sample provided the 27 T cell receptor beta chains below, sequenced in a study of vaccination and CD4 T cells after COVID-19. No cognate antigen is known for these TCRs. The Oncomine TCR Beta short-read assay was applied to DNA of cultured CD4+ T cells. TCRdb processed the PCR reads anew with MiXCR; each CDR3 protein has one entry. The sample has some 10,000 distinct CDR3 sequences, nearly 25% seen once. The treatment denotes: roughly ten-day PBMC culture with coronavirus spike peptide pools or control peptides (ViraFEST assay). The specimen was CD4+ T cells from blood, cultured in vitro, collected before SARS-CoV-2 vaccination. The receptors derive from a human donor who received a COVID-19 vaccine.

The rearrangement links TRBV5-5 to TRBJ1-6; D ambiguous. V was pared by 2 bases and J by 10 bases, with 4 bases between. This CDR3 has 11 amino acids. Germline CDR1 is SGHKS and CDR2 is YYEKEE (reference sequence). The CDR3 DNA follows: TGTGCCAGCAGCTTTGAGTCACCCCTCCACTTT. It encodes CASSFESPLHF. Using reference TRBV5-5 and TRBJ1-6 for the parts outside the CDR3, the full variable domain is DAGVTQSPTHLIKTRGQQVTLRCSPISGHKSVSWYQQVLGQGPQFIFQYYEKEERGRGNFPDRFSARQFPNYSSELNVNALLLGDSALYLCASSFESPLHFGNGTRLTVT.

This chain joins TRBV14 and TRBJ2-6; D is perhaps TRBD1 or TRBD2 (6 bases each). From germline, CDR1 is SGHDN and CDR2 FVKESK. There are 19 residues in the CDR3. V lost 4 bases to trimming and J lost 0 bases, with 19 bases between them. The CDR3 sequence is CASSPRRGNVPSGANVLTF. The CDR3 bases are TGTGCCAGCAGCCCAAGGAGGGGGAATGTACCCTCTGGGGCCAACGTCCTGACTTTC. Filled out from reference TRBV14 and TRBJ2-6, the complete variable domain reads EAGVTQFPSHSVIEKGQTVTLRCDPISGHDNLYWYRRVMGKEIKFLLHFVKESKQDESGMPNNRFLAERTGGTYSTLKVQPAELEDSGVYFCASSPRRGNVPSGANVLTFGAGSRLTVL.

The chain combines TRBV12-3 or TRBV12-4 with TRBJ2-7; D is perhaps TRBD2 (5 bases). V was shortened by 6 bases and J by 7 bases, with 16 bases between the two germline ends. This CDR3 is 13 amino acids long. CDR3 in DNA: TGTGCCAGCAGAATGACACCTTCGGGGGAGCAGTACTTC. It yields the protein CASRMTPSGEQYF.

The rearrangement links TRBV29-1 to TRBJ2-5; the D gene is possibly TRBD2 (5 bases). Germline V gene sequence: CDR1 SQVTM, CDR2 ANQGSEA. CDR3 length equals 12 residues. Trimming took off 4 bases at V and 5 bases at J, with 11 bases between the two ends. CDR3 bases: TGCAGCGTTGTTCCCGGGGTGGAGACCCAGTACTTC. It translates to CSVVPGVETQYF.

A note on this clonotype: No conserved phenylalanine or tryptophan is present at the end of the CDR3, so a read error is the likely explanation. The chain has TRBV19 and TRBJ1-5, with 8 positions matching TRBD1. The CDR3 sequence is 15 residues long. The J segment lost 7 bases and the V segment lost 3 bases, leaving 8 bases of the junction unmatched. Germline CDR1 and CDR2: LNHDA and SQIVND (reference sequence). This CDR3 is CASSIPRGRGQPQHY. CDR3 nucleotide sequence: TGTGCCAGTAGTATCCCCAGGGGGCGCGGACAGCCCCAGCATTAT.

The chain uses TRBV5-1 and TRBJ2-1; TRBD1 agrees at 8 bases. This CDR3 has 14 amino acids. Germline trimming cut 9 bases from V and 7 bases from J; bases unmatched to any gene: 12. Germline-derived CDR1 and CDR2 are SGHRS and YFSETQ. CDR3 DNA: TGCGCCACCGCAGGGGGCGCTCTAAGGAATGAGCAGTTCTTC. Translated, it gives CATAGGALRNEQFF. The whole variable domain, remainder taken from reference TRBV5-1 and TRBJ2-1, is KAGVTQTPRYLIKTRGQQVTLSCSPISGHRSVSWYQQTPGQGLQFLFEYFSETQRNKGNFPGRFSGRQFSNSRSEMNVSTLELGDSALYLCATAGGALRNEQFFGPGTRLTVL.

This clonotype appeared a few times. CDR3 residues: CASSDSGGDDYEQYF. In nucleotides, the CDR3 is TGCGCCAGCAGTGATTCTGGGGGTGACGACTACGAGCAGTACTTC. The chain is built from TRBV10-1 and TRBJ2-7; D could derive from TRBD1 or TRBD2 (5 bases each). With 3 bases removed from V and 3 bases from J, the gap between germline ends came to 15 bases. The CDR3 spans 15 residues. CDR1 is WNHNN and CDR2 is SYGVQD in the germline V gene (reference sequence).

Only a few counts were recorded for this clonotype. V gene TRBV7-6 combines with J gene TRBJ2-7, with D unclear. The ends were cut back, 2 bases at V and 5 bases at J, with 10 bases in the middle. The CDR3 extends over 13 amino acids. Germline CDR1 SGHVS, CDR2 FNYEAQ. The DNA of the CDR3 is TGTGCCAGCAGCTTATCCAGAGTCCACGAGCAGTACTTC. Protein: CASSLSRVHEQYF.

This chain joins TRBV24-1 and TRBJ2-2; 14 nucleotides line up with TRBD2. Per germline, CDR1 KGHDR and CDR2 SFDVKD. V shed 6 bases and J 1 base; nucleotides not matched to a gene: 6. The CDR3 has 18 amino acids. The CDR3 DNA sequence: TGTGCCACCAGTTACCCCGGGACTAGCGGGGGGAACACCGGGGAGCTGTTTTTT. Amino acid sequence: CATSYPGTSGGNTGELFF.

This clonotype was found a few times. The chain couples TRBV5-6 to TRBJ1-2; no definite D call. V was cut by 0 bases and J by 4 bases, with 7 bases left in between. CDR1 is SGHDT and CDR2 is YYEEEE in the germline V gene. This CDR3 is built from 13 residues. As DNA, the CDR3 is TGTGCCAGCAGCTTGGATCCGGGCTATGGCTACACCTTC. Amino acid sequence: CASSLDPGYGYTF.

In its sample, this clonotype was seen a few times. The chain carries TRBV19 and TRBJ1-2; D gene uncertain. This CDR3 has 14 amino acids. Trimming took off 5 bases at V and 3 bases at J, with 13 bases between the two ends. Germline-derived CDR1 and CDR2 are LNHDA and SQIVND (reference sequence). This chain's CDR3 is CASSPRVGDYGYTF. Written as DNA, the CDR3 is TGTGCCAGTAGTCCCCGGGTGGGTGACTATGGCTACACCTTC.

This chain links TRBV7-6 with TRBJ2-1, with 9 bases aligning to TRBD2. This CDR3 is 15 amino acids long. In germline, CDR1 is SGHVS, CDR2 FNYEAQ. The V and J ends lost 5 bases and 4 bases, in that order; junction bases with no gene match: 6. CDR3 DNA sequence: TGTGCCAGCAGCATATCTAGCGGGGCGTACAATGAGCAGTTCTTC. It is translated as CASSISSGAYNEQFF.

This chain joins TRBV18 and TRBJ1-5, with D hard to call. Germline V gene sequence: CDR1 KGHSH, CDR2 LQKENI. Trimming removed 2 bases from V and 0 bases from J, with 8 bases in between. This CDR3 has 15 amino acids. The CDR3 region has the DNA TGTGCCAGCTCACCATTAGGGAGTAGCAATCAGCCCCAGCATTTT. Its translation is CASSPLGSSNQPQHF.

The CDR3 region is CASSRNVNEQFF. CDR3 DNA: TGTGCCAGCAGCCGCAACGTCAATGAGCAGTTCTTC. The chain uses TRBV6-1 and TRBJ2-1, with D unresolved. Trimming removed 6 bases from V and 6 bases from J, with 9 bases in between. The CDR3 contains 12 residues. The germline V gene has CDR1 MNHNS and CDR2 SASEGT.

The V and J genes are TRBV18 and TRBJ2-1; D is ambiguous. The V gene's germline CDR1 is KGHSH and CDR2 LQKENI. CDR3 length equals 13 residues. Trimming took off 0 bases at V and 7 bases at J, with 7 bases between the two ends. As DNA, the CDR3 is TGTGCCAGCTCACCACCTCTACAGAATGAGCAGTTCTTC. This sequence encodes CASSPPLQNEQFF.

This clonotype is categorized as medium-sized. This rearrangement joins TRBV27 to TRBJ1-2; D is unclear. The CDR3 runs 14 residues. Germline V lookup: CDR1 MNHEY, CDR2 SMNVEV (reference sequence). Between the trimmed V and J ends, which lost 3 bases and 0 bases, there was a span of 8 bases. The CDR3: CASSFSRANYGYTF. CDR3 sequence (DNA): TGTGCCAGCAGTTTCTCCCGAGCTAACTATGGCTACACCTTC.

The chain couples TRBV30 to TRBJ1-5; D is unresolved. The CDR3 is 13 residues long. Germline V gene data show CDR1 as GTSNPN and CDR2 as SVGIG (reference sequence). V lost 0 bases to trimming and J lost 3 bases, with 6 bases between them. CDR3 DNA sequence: TGTGCCTGGAGTGTAGACCCCAATCAGCCCCAGCATTTT. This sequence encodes CAWSVDPNQPQHF. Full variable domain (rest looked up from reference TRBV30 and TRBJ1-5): SQTIHQWPATLVQPVGSPLSLECTVEGTSNPNLYWYRQAAGRGLQLLFYSVGIGQISSEVPQNLSASRPQDRQFILSSKKLLLSDSGFYLCAWSVDPNQPQHFGDGTRLSIL.

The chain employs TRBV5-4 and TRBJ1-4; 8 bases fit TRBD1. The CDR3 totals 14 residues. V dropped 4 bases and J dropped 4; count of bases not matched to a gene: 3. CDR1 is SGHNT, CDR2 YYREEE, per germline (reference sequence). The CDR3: CASSQGQVNEKLFF. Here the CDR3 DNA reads TGTGCCAGCAGCCAGGGACAGGTTAATGAAAAACTGTTTTTT.

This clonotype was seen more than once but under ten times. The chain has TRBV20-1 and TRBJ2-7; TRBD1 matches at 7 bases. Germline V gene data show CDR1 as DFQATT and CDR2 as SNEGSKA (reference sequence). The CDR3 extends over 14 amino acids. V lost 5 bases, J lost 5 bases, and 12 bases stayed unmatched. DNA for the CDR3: TGCAGTGCTTCGTACATTACAGGGGCTCACGAGCAGTACTTC. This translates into CSASYITGAHEQYF.

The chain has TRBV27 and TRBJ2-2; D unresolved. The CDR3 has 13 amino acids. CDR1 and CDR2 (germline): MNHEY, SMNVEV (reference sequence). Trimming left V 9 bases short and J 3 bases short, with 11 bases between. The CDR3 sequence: CASHGLHTGELFF. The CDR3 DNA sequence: TGTGCCAGTCACGGGCTCCACACCGGGGAGCTGTTTTTT.

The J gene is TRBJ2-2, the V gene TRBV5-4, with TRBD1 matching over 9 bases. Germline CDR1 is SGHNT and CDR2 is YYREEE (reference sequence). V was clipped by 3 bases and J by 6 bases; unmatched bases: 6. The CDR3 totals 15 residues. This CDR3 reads CASSSGQGRSGELFF. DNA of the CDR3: TGTGCCAGCAGCTCGGGACAGGGAAGATCCGGGGAGCTGTTTTTT.

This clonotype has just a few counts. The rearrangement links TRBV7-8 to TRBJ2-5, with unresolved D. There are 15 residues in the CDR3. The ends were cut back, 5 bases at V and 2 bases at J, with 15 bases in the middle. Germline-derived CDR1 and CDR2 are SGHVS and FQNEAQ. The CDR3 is CASSPTGRSQETQYF. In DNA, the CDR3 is TGTGCCAGCAGCCCTACGGGCCGTTCGCAAGAGACCCAGTACTTC.

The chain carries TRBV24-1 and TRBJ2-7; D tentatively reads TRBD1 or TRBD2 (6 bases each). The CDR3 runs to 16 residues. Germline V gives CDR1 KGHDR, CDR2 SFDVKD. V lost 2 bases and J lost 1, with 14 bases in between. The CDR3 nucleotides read TGTGCCACCAGTGATTGGAGGGGGGCAGGATCCTACGAGCAGTACTTC. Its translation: CATSDWRGAGSYEQYF.

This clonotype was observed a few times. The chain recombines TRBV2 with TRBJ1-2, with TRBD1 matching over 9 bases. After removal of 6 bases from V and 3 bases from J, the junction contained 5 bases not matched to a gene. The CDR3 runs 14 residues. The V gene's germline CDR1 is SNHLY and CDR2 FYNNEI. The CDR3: CASRSRDRDYGYTF. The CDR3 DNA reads TGTGCCAGCAGAAGTCGGGACAGGGACTATGGCTACACCTTC.

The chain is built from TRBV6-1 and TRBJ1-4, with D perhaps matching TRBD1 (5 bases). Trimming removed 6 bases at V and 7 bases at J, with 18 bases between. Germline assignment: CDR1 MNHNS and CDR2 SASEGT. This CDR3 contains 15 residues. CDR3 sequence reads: CASRHQGETTEKLFF. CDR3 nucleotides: TGTGCCAGCAGACACCAGGGAGAGACGACTGAAAAACTGTTTTTT.

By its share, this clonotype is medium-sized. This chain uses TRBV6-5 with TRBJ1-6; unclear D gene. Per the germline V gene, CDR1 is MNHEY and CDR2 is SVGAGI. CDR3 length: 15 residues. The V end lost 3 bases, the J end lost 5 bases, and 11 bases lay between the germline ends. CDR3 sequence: CASSYRTADNSPLHF. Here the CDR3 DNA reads TGTGCCAGCAGTTATCGGACGGCTGATAATTCACCCCTCCACTTT.

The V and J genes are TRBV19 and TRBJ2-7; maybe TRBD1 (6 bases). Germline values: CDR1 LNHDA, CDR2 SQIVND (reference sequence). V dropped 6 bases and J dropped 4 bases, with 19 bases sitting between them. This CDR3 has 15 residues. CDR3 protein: CASSVRVRGDYEQYF. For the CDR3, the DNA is TGTGCCAGTAGCGTACGGGTCAGGGGTGATTACGAGCAGTACTTC.